This T cell receptor beta chain was captured by sequencing in a study of blood T cell repertoires in COVID-19. Study information: Sites in the United States, Italy and Spain provided acute and convalescent COVID-19 samples.

Germline loops: CDR1 MDHEN, CDR2 SYDVKM. The CDR3 loop spans 15 amino acids. With 2 bases removed from V and 2 bases from J, the gap between germline ends came to 12 bases. Sequencing was performed with immunoSEQ multiplex PCR; in TCRdb, only in-frame clones are kept and a portion is missing. The sample consists of tens of thousands of clones, 80% to 90% of them appearing once. The receptor was isolated from a man aged 50-59 years with active COVID-19. The rearrangement joins TRBV28 to TRBJ1-2, with D perhaps matching TRBD1 (6 bases). Sequencing was performed on peripheral blood. CDR3 loop: CASSLAGALNYGYTF. The DNA of the CDR3 is TGTGCCAGCAGTTTAGCAGGGGCCCTAAACTATGGCTACACCTTC.